This entry lists 31 T cell receptor beta chains sequenced from one sample in a study of identical twins (dated by TCRdb to between 2015 and 2016). Library prep was done by 5' RACE. Sequencer: Illumina HiSeq 2000. The raw public data were reprocessed by TCRdb itself: fastp quality trimming at Q25, MiXCR clonotype calling, in-frame beta chains only. All rows with the same CDR3 protein become a single entry with the most common DNA and genes. Here the sample has about 920,000 distinct CDR3 sequences; 10% to 15% occur a single time. The ten biggest clones cover 1.5% to 2% of the sample. The sample was also linked to a second study, of yellow fever vaccine responses in identical twins.

Material for sequencing was PBMCs. All receptors come from a young woman in good health.

This clonotype was detected only a few times. This chain connects TRBV6-5 to TRBJ2-7; no clear D gene. Germline CDR1 and CDR2: MNHEY and SVGAGI. V was pared by 0 bases and J by 2 bases, with 8 bases between. CDR3 length equals 14 residues. CDR3 sequence reads: CASSYSRQAYEQYF. CDR3 sequence (DNA): TGTGCCAGCAGTTACTCTAGGCAGGCCTACGAGCAGTACTTC.

This clonotype was detected a few times. The rearrangement joins TRBV9 to TRBJ2-3, with D perhaps TRBD2 (6 bases). Trimming cost V 4 bases and J 5 bases, with 17 bases left between them. The CDR3 runs 15 residues. Germline V gene sequence: CDR1 SGDLS, CDR2 YYNGEE. This CDR3 reads CASSPRQGAGDTQYF. The CDR3 bases are TGTGCCAGCAGCCCGCGCCAGGGAGCGGGAGATACGCAGTATTTT.

This clonotype was detected only a few times. This chain links TRBV12-3 or TRBV12-4 with TRBJ2-3; D is perhaps TRBD1 (5 bases). CDR3 size: 15 residues. The V end lost 5 bases, the J end lost 3 bases, and 15 bases lay between the germline ends. The CDR3 bases are TGTGCCAGCAGTCCGACAGCGAGCTTGACAGATACGCAGTATTTT. Its translation: CASSPTASLTDTQYF.

The chain has TRBV5-6 and TRBJ2-3; 14 bases align to TRBD2. CDR1 and CDR2 (germline): SGHDT, YYEEEE. This CDR3 contains 16 residues. Trimming took 4 bases from V and 6 from J; bases not matched to a gene: 7. Here the CDR3 DNA reads TGTGCCAGCAGCCCGGGACTAGCGGGAGTAGAGGATACGCAGTATTTT. This gives the protein CASSPGLAGVEDTQYF.

This chain uses TRBV6-4 with TRBJ1-1; D ambiguous. V was pared by 6 bases and J by 4 bases, with 15 bases between. The CDR3 covers 14 residues. The germline gives CDR1 MRHNA, CDR2 SNTAGT. The CDR3 is CASSLSSGVTEAFF. The CDR3 DNA is TGTGCCAGCAGCTTATCCAGTGGTGTCACTGAAGCTTTCTTT.

In this sample, this clonotype turned up a few times. The chain links TRBV3-1 to TRBJ2-2; 9 nucleotides agree with TRBD1. With V trimmed by 2 bases and J by 0 bases, 7 bases remained unmatched. Per the germline V gene, CDR1 is LGHDT and CDR2 is YNNKEL (reference sequence). CDR3 length: 18 residues. CDR3 DNA: TGTGCCAGCAGCCAAAAACGACAGGGGGGGACGAACACCGGGGAGCTGTTTTTT. Amino acids: CASSQKRQGGTNTGELFF.

This clonotype has only a few counts. This chain connects TRBV7-9 to TRBJ2-7; 11 bases are shared with TRBD2. In germline, CDR1 is SEHNR, CDR2 FQNEAQ (reference sequence). The V gene end was trimmed by 5 bases and the J gene end by 6 bases; junction bases not matched to a gene: 9. This CDR3 contains 15 residues. The CDR3 protein is CASSPRTSGRGEQYF. Here the CDR3 DNA reads TGTGCCAGCAGCCCACGTACTAGCGGGAGAGGCGAGCAGTACTTC.

This clonotype appeared a few times. The J gene is TRBJ2-1, the V gene TRBV7-9; D is unclear. Germline V gives CDR1 SEHNR, CDR2 FQNEAQ (reference sequence). The CDR3 length is 15 residues. Trimming shortened V by 0 bases and J by 5 bases, and 11 bases separated the two germline ends. In nucleotides, the CDR3 is TGTGCCAGCAGCTTAGCCTACGGGTATCACAATGAGCAGTTCTTC. This translates into CASSLAYGYHNEQFF.

This clonotype has just a few counts. V and J are TRBV3-1 and TRBJ2-7; tentatively, D is TRBD1 (6 bases). Trimming took off 4 bases at V and 6 bases at J, with 13 bases between the two ends. CDR1 and CDR2 (germline): LGHDT, YNNKEL (reference sequence). The CDR3 covers 13 residues. In nucleotides, the CDR3 is TGTGCCAGCAGCCCTGGGACACCGGGCGAGCAGTACGTC. Its protein is CASSPGTPGEQYV.

The V gene is TRBV20-1, the J gene TRBJ2-1; TRBD2 might be the D (5 bases). V lost 6 bases to trimming and J lost 8 bases, with 23 bases between them. Looked up from germline, CDR1 is DFQATT and CDR2 is SNEGSKA (reference sequence). The CDR3 runs 15 residues. The CDR3 loop reads CSARPLAPSFDEQFF. The CDR3 region has the DNA TGCAGTGCGAGGCCTTTAGCGCCTAGTTTCGATGAGCAGTTCTTC.

This clonotype was seen more than once but under ten times. V gene TRBV12-3 or TRBV12-4 combines with J gene TRBJ2-7, with TRBD1 identical over 9 bases. V shed 2 bases and J 2 bases; nucleotides not matched to a gene: 10. The length of the CDR3 is 17 residues. Here the CDR3 reads CASSLMAPHRGPYEQYF. Written as DNA, the CDR3 is TGTGCCAGCAGTTTAATGGCCCCACACAGGGGGCCCTACGAGCAGTACTTC.

This clonotype has at least ten counts. The genes are TRBV12-3 or TRBV12-4 and TRBJ2-2; no clear D. The CDR3 runs 13 residues. With 7 bases removed from V and 6 bases from J, the gap between germline ends came to 12 bases. CDR3 loop: CASTTIGSGELFF. For the CDR3, the DNA is TGTGCCAGCACCACCATTGGGTCCGGGGAGCTGTTTTTT.

In its sample, this clonotype was seen a few times. One end of the junction does not line up with germline, which may come from a read error. This chain uses TRBV7-9 with TRBJ2-5, with 14 nucleotides matching TRBD2. The CDR3 sequence is 17 residues long. Germline CDR1 and CDR2: SEHNR and FQNEAQ (reference sequence). The CDR3 bases are TGTGCCAGCAGCCAGGGACTAGCGGGAGATGGAAGAGAGAACCAGTACTTC. As protein: CASSQGLAGDGRENQYF.

This clonotype was picked up many times. The CDR3 loop is CASSSEGGPYNEQFF. CDR3 nucleotide sequence: TGCGCCAGCAGCTCCGAGGGAGGGCCCTACAATGAGCAGTTCTTC. The chain combines TRBV5-1 with TRBJ2-1; TRBD2 aligns across 7 bases. Germline V CDR1 and CDR2: SGHRS, YFSETQ. J gave up 2 bases and V 3 bases, and 5 bases lay outside the gene matches. CDR3 length: 15 residues.

V gene TRBV28 combines with J gene TRBJ1-2; 9 positions match TRBD1. Trimming removed 5 bases from V and 8 bases from J; junction bases left unmatched: 6. Germline V gives CDR1 MDHEN, CDR2 SYDVKM. There are 13 residues in the CDR3. CDR3 in DNA: TGTGCCAGCAGTAACAGGGGGCCCCTCGGCTACACCTTC. This codes for CASSNRGPLGYTF.

Only a few counts were recorded for this clonotype. The chain couples TRBV29-1 to TRBJ1-2; possibly TRBD1 for D (6 bases). CDR3 length: 12 residues. The V gene's germline CDR1 is SQVTM and CDR2 ANQGSEA. V was cut by 6 bases and J by 2 bases, with 10 bases left in between. CDR3 amino acids: CSVFTGNYGYTF. The CDR3 DNA sequence: TGCAGCGTATTCACAGGGAACTATGGCTACACCTTC.

The genes are TRBV2 and TRBJ2-7, with 11 bases aligning to TRBD2. The junction had 7 bases not matched to a gene; V was cut back by 6 bases and J by 3 bases. This CDR3 spans 15 amino acids. Germline CDR1 and CDR2: SNHLY and FYNNEI. CDR3 nucleotide sequence: TGTGCCAGCAGCACCGGGACTAGCGGATTCTACGAGCAGTACTTC. Translating gives CASSTGTSGFYEQYF.

As DNA, the CDR3 is TGCAGCGTTTCTTACAGTGGGAGCTATACAGATACGCAGTATTTT. This codes for CSVSYSGSYTDTQYF. The chain couples TRBV29-1 to TRBJ2-3, with a possible D match to TRBD2 (5 bases). V was pared by 5 bases and J by 3 bases, with 18 bases between. The CDR3 has 15 amino acids. Germline values: CDR1 SQVTM, CDR2 ANQGSEA.

The sample holds a few counts of this clonotype. CDR3 sequence reads: CASSFSQGADEQYF. The DNA for the CDR3 is TGTGCCAGCAGCTTTTCACAGGGGGCCGACGAGCAGTACTTC. The rearrangement joins TRBV11-1 to TRBJ2-7; 9 bases agree with TRBD1. The CDR3 is 14 amino acids. V lost 3 bases, J lost 5 bases, and 5 bases stayed unmatched. From germline, CDR1 is SGHAT and CDR2 FQDESV (reference sequence).

The chain joins TRBV6-1 to TRBJ2-2; either TRBD1 or TRBD2 may supply D (5 bases each). This CDR3 contains 13 residues. The V gene's germline CDR1 is MNHNS and CDR2 SASEGT. The germline V and J ends were trimmed by 8 bases and 7 bases, with 14 bases remaining between them. CDR3: CASRGPGGGELFF. CDR3 bases: TGTGCCAGCCGAGGGCCTGGGGGCGGGGAGCTGTTTTTT.

CDR3 in amino acids: CASSFLAYTDTQYF. CDR3 in DNA: TGTGCCAGCAGCTTCCTAGCTTACACAGATACGCAGTATTTT. V usage is TRBV7-6 and J usage is TRBJ2-3; D may be TRBD2 (5 bases). Germline V gene lookup returns CDR1 SGHVS and CDR2 FNYEAQ. The ends were cut back, 3 bases at V and 2 bases at J, with 9 bases in the middle. This CDR3 contains 14 residues.

The V gene is TRBV5-1, the J gene TRBJ1-5, with 12 bases aligning to TRBD1. The CDR3 is 14 residues long. The ends lost 6 bases at V and 9 bases at J; junction bases unmatched: 7. The germline V gene has CDR1 SGHRS and CDR2 YFSETQ. The CDR3 region has the DNA TGCGCCAGCAACGGGGGGACAGGGGGCTTGCCCCAGCATTTT. Translating gives CASNGGTGGLPQHF.

This chain joins TRBV20-1 and TRBJ2-1; D ambiguous. The CDR3 is made up of 13 amino acids. The V gene's germline CDR1 is DFQATT and CDR2 SNEGSKA (reference sequence). The germline V and J ends were trimmed by 8 bases and 8 bases, with 19 bases remaining between them. CDR3 in amino acids: CSFGRSTSDEQFF. The CDR3 coding sequence is TGCAGTTTTGGACGGAGTACATCCGATGAGCAGTTCTTC.

This clonotype was recorded a few times. In DNA form, the CDR3 reads TGTGCCAGCAGTGTTGGGACTAGCGGGACCTACGAGCAGTACGTC. Protein: CASSVGTSGTYEQYV. The chain has TRBV6-1 and TRBJ2-7; 13 bases are a match to TRBD2. Trimming cost V 4 bases and J 2 bases; bases outside gene matches: 2. The CDR3 length is 15 residues. The germline gives CDR1 MNHNS, CDR2 SASEGT.

The genes are TRBV21-1 and TRBJ1-5; the DNA was not compared with TRBD1, the D call given in the table. TRBV21-1 constitutes a pseudogene. The CDR3 has 21 residues. CDR3 region: CASPTAVQAGQGMNNNQPQHF. The CDR3 DNA reads as TGTGCCAGCCCGACAGCCGTGCAGGCCGGACAGGGGATGAATAACAATCAGCCCCAGCATTTT.

The chain has TRBV15 and TRBJ2-3, with 14 bases matching TRBD2. The germline V gene has CDR1 LNHNV and CDR2 YYDKDF (reference sequence). Trimming at V came to 0 bases and at J to 1 base, leaving 0 bases not matched to a gene. The CDR3 sequence is 17 residues long. The CDR3 DNA follows: TGTGCCACCAGCAGAGAGGGACTAGCGGGAGGCACAGATACGCAGTATTTT. It encodes CATSREGLAGGTDTQYF.

The chain has TRBV24-1 and TRBJ2-1; 14 bases fit TRBD2. The CDR3 runs to 20 residues. Germline lookup yields CDR1 KGHDR and CDR2 SFDVKD. With V trimmed by 2 bases and J by 6 bases, 14 bases remained unmatched. The CDR3 DNA reads TGTGCCACCAGTGATTCGAAGAATAAACGACTAGCGGGAGGGCTCAATGAGCAGTTCTTC. Translating gives CATSDSKNKRLAGGLNEQFF.

This clonotype has at least ten counts. The genes are TRBV5-6 and TRBJ1-6; TRBD1 agrees at 7 bases. The length of the CDR3 is 14 residues. The V segment lost 4 bases and the J segment 7 bases; nucleotides outside the gene matches: 5. Germline assignment: CDR1 SGHDT and CDR2 YYEEEE. CDR3 region: CASSPGQKNSPLHF. The DNA for the CDR3 is TGTGCCAGCAGCCCGGGACAGAAAAATTCACCCCTCCACTTT.

The gene calls are TRBV20-1 and TRBJ1-1, with no clear D. The length of the CDR3 is 14 residues. Per the germline V gene, CDR1 is DFQATT and CDR2 is SNEGSKA (reference sequence). Between the trimmed V and J ends, which lost 5 bases and 3 bases, there was a span of 16 bases. CDR3 nucleotides: TGCAGTGCTTCTCCGGCGAAAGGGTACACTGAAGCTTTCTTT. Protein: CSASPAKGYTEAFF.

This chain links TRBV11-2 with TRBJ2-3; D is perhaps TRBD2 (6 bases). V lost 0 bases and J 2 bases, leaving 18 bases between the germline ends. CDR3 length equals 18 residues. In germline, CDR1 is SGHAT, CDR2 FQNNGV. CDR3 region: CASSLDPRKGGNTDTQYF. CDR3 nucleotides: TGTGCCAGCAGCTTAGATCCCCGCAAGGGCGGGAACACAGATACGCAGTATTTT.

This chain links TRBV20-1 with TRBJ1-5; D gene unclear. V was clipped by 4 bases and J by 1 base, with 14 bases between them. This CDR3 comprises 15 residues. Germline lookup yields CDR1 DFQATT and CDR2 SNEGSKA (reference sequence). CDR3 residues: CSATIQAISNQPQHF. CDR3 bases: TGCAGTGCTACGATCCAGGCGATAAGCAATCAGCCCCAGCATTTT.